This T cell receptor (beta chain) stems from a study of patients and donors after allogeneic stem cell transplantation. V shed 6 bases, J shed 6 bases, and the junction held 10 bases outside the gene matches. This CDR3 has 14 residues. Germline CDR1 and CDR2: KGHSH and LQKENI. One entry per CDR3 protein, called by TCRdb with MiXCR from the RT-PCR reads. The sample carries about 110,000 distinct CDR3 sequences, about a third recorded once. The material sequenced was blood, either unsorted or a sorted T cell fraction (not recorded which). This clonotype was sampled from a human donor who was either an allogeneic HSCT recipient or a stem cell or donor lymphocyte infusion donor (not recorded which). It is not recorded whose cells these are; they may come from a transplant donor. The chain has TRBV18 and TRBJ2-7; 8 bases align to TRBD1. CDR3 protein: CASSPDRADFEQYF. Here the CDR3 DNA reads TGTGCCAGCTCTCCGGACAGGGCTGATTTCGAGCAGTACTTC.